This paragraph covers one TCR beta chain sequence. Per the study methods: Amplification of reference gene primers was used by the study to estimate nucleated cell counts. TCRdb's copy holds only in-frame clones and misses some; the assay was immunoSEQ multiplex PCR. The V and J calls and clone size are taken from that table; D and trimming were inferred from the DNA. Among roughly 200,000 clones, approximately 85% were seen once, and the ten largest hold 6.2%. This record belongs to a study of blood T cell repertoires in COVID-19. The TCR was taken from a man aged 40-49 years who had recovered from COVID-19. Sequencing was performed on PBMCs or T cells enriched from blood (not recorded which).

The CDR3 spells CATSDSRQANGELFF. DNA for the CDR3: TGTGCCACCAGTGATTCTCGGCAGGCGAACGGGGAGCTGTTTTTT. This rearrangement joins TRBV24-1 to TRBJ2-2; D not certain. V shed 2 bases and J shed 7 bases, with 13 bases lying between them. The CDR3 has 15 amino acids. The germline V gene has CDR1 KGHDR and CDR2 SFDVKD.